The next 9 T cell receptor beta chains were all read from a single sample in a study of blood T cell repertoires in COVID-19. The method was immunoSEQ multiplex PCR; TCRdb's version includes in-frame clones alone and lacks a portion of them. The sample shows 37,000 or so clones, approximately 81% of them seen only once. The sequencing sample was made of peripheral blood. These receptors originate from an elderly man with active or convalescent COVID-19.

This clone was recorded a few times. The chain is built from TRBV7-9 and TRBJ1-1; 8 nucleotides align to TRBD1. The CDR3 consists of 13 residues. Per the germline V gene, CDR1 is SEHNR and CDR2 is FQNEAQ (reference sequence). Unmatched junction bases numbered 2, after V lost 4 bases and J lost 4 bases. The CDR3 DNA reads TGTGCCAGCAGCTCCAGGGGGCCCACTGAAGCTTTCTTT. This sequence encodes CASSSRGPTEAFF.

V and J are TRBV6-2 or TRBV6-3 and TRBJ1-4; 9 bases match TRBD1. The CDR3 runs to 16 residues. Unmatched junction bases numbered 9, after V lost 2 bases and J lost 8 bases. Germline V gene lookup returns CDR1 MNHEY and CDR2 SVGEGT. The CDR3 protein is CASSYVPQGADEKLFF. The DNA for the CDR3 is TGTGCCAGCAGTTACGTTCCACAGGGGGCAGACGAAAAACTGTTTTTT.

This chain links TRBV11-2 with TRBJ2-4, with 9 bases aligning to TRBD2. The V gene's germline CDR1 is SGHAT and CDR2 FQNNGV. The CDR3 is made up of 15 amino acids. V shed 0 bases, J shed 7 bases, and the junction held 4 bases outside the gene matches. CDR3: CASSLEGLAGNIQYF. CDR3 DNA sequence: TGTGCCAGCAGCTTAGAGGGGCTAGCGGGGAACATTCAGTACTTC.

V is TRBV7-3 and J is TRBJ1-1; 9 bases are shared with TRBD1. The ends lost 5 bases at V and 2 bases at J; junction bases unmatched: 3. Germline CDR1 reads SGHTA; CDR2 reads FQGTGA. The CDR3 loop spans 14 amino acids. This CDR3 is CASSAGQGNTEAFF. The CDR3, as DNA: TGTGCCAGCAGCGCGGGACAGGGAAACACTGAAGCTTTCTTT.

This chain links TRBV7-9 with TRBJ2-1; a weak D match, TRBD2 (6 bases). Germline CDR1 and CDR2: SEHNR and FQNEAQ (reference sequence). V lost 2 bases to trimming and J lost 5 bases, with 19 bases between them. The CDR3 has 17 residues. CDR3 nucleotides: TGTGCCAGCAGCTTATGGGCCGGAGCGGGTGCCCACAATGAGCAGTTCTTC. It codes for CASSLWAGAGAHNEQFF.

This clone was recorded a few times. The chain recombines TRBV30 with TRBJ2-5; D possibly corresponds to TRBD2 (5 bases). This CDR3 comprises 15 residues. V lost 4 bases and J 5 bases, leaving 20 bases between the germline ends. In germline, CDR1 is GTSNPN, CDR2 SVGIG (reference sequence). CDR3: CAWTEATGSRETQYF. Written as DNA, the CDR3 is TGTGCCTGGACGGAAGCTACGGGGAGTCGGGAGACCCAGTACTTC.

This chain's CDR3 is CATSDLNRQGQREQFF. The CDR3 bases are TGTGCCACCAGTGACCTAAACCGACAGGGGCAGCGTGAGCAGTTCTTC. This chain links TRBV24-1 with TRBJ2-1; 8 bases match TRBD1. There are 16 residues in the CDR3. V was clipped by 4 bases and J by 9 bases; unmatched bases: 13. Germline V CDR1 and CDR2: KGHDR, SFDVKD.

V usage is TRBV4-1 and J usage is TRBJ2-1; TRBD2 agrees at 9 bases. The CDR3 runs to 17 residues. Trimming cost V 0 bases and J 5 bases; bases outside gene matches: 8. Germline assignment: CDR1 MGHRA and CDR2 YSYEKL. CDR3 amino acids: CASSQDRRASGNNEQFF. The CDR3 DNA sequence: TGCGCCAGCAGCCAAGATCGAAGGGCTAGCGGGAACAATGAGCAGTTCTTC.

In this sample, this clone turned up a few times. This rearrangement joins TRBV12-2 to TRBJ2-7; the table gives TRBD1 as D, unverified against the DNA. TRBV12-2 constitutes a pseudogene. This CDR3 has 14 amino acids. The DNA of the CDR3 is TGTGCAAGTCGTCTCTATGGACAGGGATACGAGCAGTACTTC. Encoded protein: CASRLYGQGYEQYF.